This TCR beta chain came from a study of control samples from healthy donors and cancer patients. Method: immunoSEQ multiplex PCR; TCRdb's copy keeps in-frame clones and lacks some. Found here are about 69,000 clones, approximately 89% of them singletons; the top ten hold approximately 5.1%. This CDR3 region has 14 residues. CDR1 SGHDN and CDR2 FVKESK come from the germline V gene. After removal of 3 bases from V and 9 bases from J, the junction contained 8 bases not matched to a gene. The clonotype comes from a man between 60 and 75 years old with colorectal cancer. This sequence joins TRBV14 and TRBJ2-1; 7 bases match TRBD1. The sample taken for sequencing was PBMCs. The CDR3, as DNA: TGTGCCAGCAGCCAGGAACTCCAGGGGGTTGAGCAGTTCTTC. Protein: CASSQELQGVEQFF.